Listed below are T cell receptor beta chains from one sample, sequenced in a study of monozygotic twins with inflammatory bowel disease. One entry per CDR3 protein, without DNA, is what TCRdb gives after re-calling the 5' RACE reads. The sample holds about 130,000 distinct CDR3 sequences. Material for sequencing was blood. The receptors stem from a human donor with ulcerative colitis or Crohn's disease, or a healthy co-twin of an affected twin (not recorded which). The CDR3 runs from the conserved cysteine through the conserved F or W. Each record gives: J gene, V gene, CDR3 protein.

J: TRBJ1-1
V: TRBV20-1
CDR3: CSARDFARGTGNTEAFF

J: TRBJ2-7
V: TRBV5-1
CDR3: CASSFGRSSYEQYF

J: TRBJ1-1
V: TRBV29-1
CDR3: CSVRRGDTEAFF

J: TRBJ2-1
V: TRBV5-1
CDR3: CASSSGGSSYNEQLF

J: TRBJ2-6
V: TRBV15
CDR3: CATSRATGTGANVLTF

J: TRBJ2-3
V: TRBV20-1
CDR3: CSATSSGTGVPDTQYF

J: TRBJ2-5
V: TRBV28
CDR3: CASSPGVETQYF

J: TRBJ2-7
V: TRBV5-1
CDR3: CASAGEGLFYEQYF

J: TRBJ2-7
V: TRBV7-3
CDR3: CASSLAGVQGEQYF

J: TRBJ1-5
V: TRBV6-2/TRBV6-3
CDR3: CASSYLGSNQPQHF

J: TRBJ1-2
V: TRBV5-1
CDR3: CASSSQPQANIYGYTF

J: TRBJ2-1
V: TRBV28
CDR3: CASSITRFHEQFF

J: TRBJ2-5
V: TRBV5-1
CDR3: CASSLGTGDGETQYF

J: TRBJ1-1
V: TRBV20-1
CDR3: CSAQWGGGGGNTEAFF

J: TRBJ2-3
V: TRBV20-1
CDR3: CSARDAVKITDTQYF

J: TRBJ1-1
V: TRBV28
CDR3: CASSPWERRNTEAFF

J: TRBJ2-7
V: TRBV10-3
CDR3: CAISRGYEQYF

J: TRBJ2-1
V: TRBV15
CDR3: CATSRGNAEGFNEQFF

J: TRBJ2-7
V: TRBV27
CDR3: CASSLPHRQGARYEQYF

J: TRBJ2-1
V: TRBV12-3/TRBV12-4
CDR3: CASSLTGLGQFF

J: TRBJ2-3
V: TRBV5-1
CDR3: CASSLTGGPPDTQYF

J: TRBJ1-2
V: TRBV6-1
CDR3: CASSNTGGDGYTF

J: TRBJ1-3
V: TRBV10-3
CDR3: CAIRGTDSGNTIYF

J: TRBJ1-1
V: TRBV7-2
CDR3: CASSPKIRGWTEAFF